These 9 T cell receptor beta chains came from one sample sequenced in a study of vaccination and CD4 T cells after COVID-19. For these receptors, no antigen is known. The study sequenced cultured CD4+ T cell DNA using the Oncomine TCR Beta short-read assay. TCRdb redid the calling of the PCR reads with MiXCR, one entry per CDR3 protein. This sample has 9,500 to 15,000 distinct CDR3 sequences; 45% to 50% occur once, and the top ten carry 13% to 15%. As for treatment: roughly ten-day PBMC culture with coronavirus spike peptide pools or control peptides (ViraFEST assay). Sequencing was done on a sample of CD4+ T cells from blood, cultured in vitro. Every receptor here comes from a human donor who had recovered from COVID-19.

The chain joins TRBV12-5 to TRBJ1-5; D unclear. Trimming removed 1 base from V and 3 bases from J, with 13 bases in between. Germline CDR1 LGHNT, CDR2 FRNRAP. CDR3 length equals 16 residues. CDR3 region: CASGLGKDGVNQPQHF. CDR3 in DNA: TGTGCTAGTGGTTTGGGAAAGGACGGAGTCAATCAGCCCCAGCATTTT.

This chain joins TRBV30 and TRBJ1-2; D may be TRBD1 (6 bases). The ends were cut back, 1 base at V and 8 bases at J, with 11 bases in the middle. Germline CDR1 and CDR2: GTSNPN and SVGIG (reference sequence). The length of the CDR3 is 12 residues. The CDR3 is CAWSAGADGYTF. The CDR3 bases are TGTGCCTGGAGTGCGGGGGCCGACGGCTACACCTTC.

This clonotype was seen more than once but under ten times. This chain uses TRBV7-8 with TRBJ1-3; TRBD1 is a possible D gene (5 bases). Trimming took 5 bases from V and 2 from J, leaving 16 bases between them. Germline V CDR1 and CDR2: SGHVS, FQNEAQ. The CDR3 covers 16 residues. The CDR3 DNA sequence: TGTGCCAGCAGCCCGAACGCGGCAGGGACTGGAAACACCATATATTTT. It translates to CASSPNAAGTGNTIYF.

This rearrangement joins TRBV19 to TRBJ2-1; no clear D gene. There are 13 residues in the CDR3. With 3 bases removed from V and 9 bases from J, the gap between germline ends came to 12 bases. Germline loops: CDR1 LNHDA, CDR2 SQIVND (reference sequence). CDR3 protein: CASSINTLTEQFF. As DNA, the CDR3 is TGTGCCAGTAGTATCAATACACTTACTGAGCAGTTCTTC. The full variable domain, rest sourced from reference TRBV19 and TRBJ2-1, is DGGITQSPKYLFRKEGQNVTLSCEQNLNHDAMYWYRQDPGQGLRLIYYSQIVNDFQKGDIAEGYSVSREKKESFPLTVTSAQKNPTAFYLCASSINTLTEQFFGPGTRLTVL.

This clonotype was counted only a few times. The chain couples TRBV11-3 to TRBJ1-1, with D perhaps TRBD1 (6 bases). The CDR3 length is 14 residues. Germline CDR1 and CDR2: SGHNT and YENEEA. Trimming left V 4 bases short and J 6 bases short, with 15 bases between. The CDR3 nucleotides are TGTGCCAGCAGCTGGAGACAGGAAGGTTCTGAAGCTTTCTTT. Translated: CASSWRQEGSEAFF.

The chain carries TRBV28 and TRBJ2-1; no definite D call. Germline loops: CDR1 MDHEN, CDR2 SYDVKM. Trimming cost V 3 bases and J 0 bases, with 12 bases left between them. This CDR3 comprises 16 residues. The CDR3 nucleotides are TGTGCCAGCAGTTTGGGCGGAGCTAGCTCCTACAATGAGCAGTTCTTC. Translating gives CASSLGGASSYNEQFF.

This clonotype was counted a few times. The chain has TRBV27 and TRBJ1-2, with a weak D call TRBD1 (6 bases). The V end was cut by 8 bases, the J end by 2 bases, with 15 bases between. The germline CDR1 and CDR2 sequences are MNHEY and SMNVEV (reference sequence). This CDR3 contains 14 residues. CDR3 sequence (DNA): TGTGCCAGCCGGTCTCAGGGGCAGAACTATGGCTACACCTTC. It is translated as CASRSQGQNYGYTF.

The rearrangement links TRBV20-1 to TRBJ2-7; 7 bases fit TRBD2. Germline V CDR1 and CDR2: DFQATT, SNEGSKA (reference sequence). The CDR3 has 13 residues. J gave up 5 bases and V 2 bases, and 6 bases lay outside the gene matches. The CDR3 sequence: CSARRPGTNEQYF. The CDR3 DNA sequence: TGCAGTGCTAGAAGGCCCGGGACTAACGAGCAGTACTTC.

This clonotype was seen just once. The rearrangement links TRBV18 to TRBJ1-3, with D unresolved. This CDR3 is 13 amino acids long. Trimming stripped 3 bases from V and 6 bases from J, with 9 bases between. Germline V gene sequence: CDR1 KGHSH, CDR2 LQKENI. CDR3 nucleotides: TGTGCCAGCTCACCCATTGCGGAAAACACCATATATTTT. Its protein is CASSPIAENTIYF.